A selection of T cell receptor beta chains follows, all from one sample in a study of beta chain features in type 1 diabetes. Generated by immunoSEQ multiplex PCR, the TCRdb table keeps only in-frame clones and is missing some. The sample shows hundreds of thousands of clones, around 15% of them seen only once. Sequencing was performed on naive CD4+ T cells from blood. These TCRs come from a man aged 18 to 29 in good health. The CDR3 runs from the conserved cysteine through the conserved F or W. A D gene is named only where the DNA matches it firmly. Not every row has a clone size; where given, it reads once, few, many or a size class.

clone size	J gene	D gene	V gene	CDR3 DNA	CDR3 protein
NA	TRBJ2-7	TRBD1	TRBV27	TGTGCCAGCAGTGGGACAGGCGCCGGCAAGTACGAGCAGTACTTC	CASSGTGAGKYEQYF
few	TRBJ2-2	NA	TRBV25-1	TGTGCCAGCAGTGAAGTGCGAGCGGGGGAGCTGTTTTTT	CASSEVRAGELFF
NA	TRBJ2-5	NA	TRBV6-5	TGTGCCAGCAGCTCCCATGAGACCCAGTACTTC	CASSSHETQYF
NA	TRBJ1-5	TRBD1	TRBV4-3	TGCGCCAGCTCGACAGGGATCAATCAGCCCCAGCATTTT	CASSTGINQPQHF
NA	TRBJ1-5	NA	TRBV6-5	TGTGCCAGCAGACACAGGGAAAATCAGCCCCAGCATTTT	CASRHRENQPQHF
few	TRBJ2-7	NA	TRBV12-5	TGTGCTAGTGGCCGAGATGGGGTAGAGCAGTACTTC	CASGRDGVEQYF
NA	TRBJ2-5	NA	TRBV5-4	TGTGCCAGCAGCCCCGGAGGGGGAATTCAAGAGACCCAGTACTTC	CASSPGGGIQETQYF
few	TRBJ2-5	TRBD2	TRBV9	TGTGCCAGCAGCGACGGCGGGAGGGTTTTAGAGACCCAGTACTTC	CASSDGGRVLETQYF
NA	TRBJ1-1	TRBD1	TRBV7-2	TGTGCCAGCAGCTTAGGTCGGGACAGACTGAACACTGAAGCTTTCTTT	CASSLGRDRLNTEAFF
NA	TRBJ1-5	NA	TRBV6-1	TGTGCCAGCAGTGAAGGTGTAGGTGCCCAGCCCCAGCATTTT	CASSEGVGAQPQHF
few	TRBJ2-3	TRBD2	TRBV5-1	TGCGCCAGCAGCAAGATGCCTAGCGGGAAGACAGATACGCAGTATTTT	CASSKMPSGKTDTQYF
few	TRBJ1-5	TRBD1	TRBV5-1	TGCGCCAGCAGCCTCGGACAGGGGGGCAATCAGCCCCAGCATTTT	CASSLGQGGNQPQHF
NA	TRBJ2-7	NA	TRBV5-4	TGTGCCAGCAGCTTATACAGCTATGACGAGCAGTACTTC	CASSLYSYDEQYF
few	TRBJ1-2	NA	TRBV4-3	TGCGCCAGCAGACCCGGCAGGGCCCCATCTAACTATGGCTACACCTTC	CASRPGRAPSNYGYTF
NA	TRBJ2-5	NA	TRBV4-3	TGCGCCAGCAGCCAAGAATGGGGGGAGACCCAGTACTTC	CASSQEWGETQYF
NA	TRBJ1-4	NA	TRBV7-8	TGTGCCAGCAGCTTAGCCCGCCAGGGGATAGAAAAACTGTTTTTT	CASSLARQGIEKLFF
NA	TRBJ1-2	NA	TRBV4-2	TGTGCCAGCAGCCAAGATCGGCACCGGGATGGCTACACCTTC	CASSQDRHRDGYTF
few	TRBJ1-4	TRBD1	TRBV7-2	TGTGCCAGCAGCTCCCCCGGACAGGGATATGAAAAACTGTTTTTT	CASSSPGQGYEKLFF
NA	TRBJ1-6	NA	TRBV5-1	TGCGCCAGCAGCCTGGACAGACTCTATAATTCACCCCTCCACTTT	CASSLDRLYNSPLHF
NA	TRBJ2-1	TRBD2	TRBV19	TGTGCCAGTACCCCCCCGGGCGGGAGGCACAATGAGCAGTTCTTC	CASTPPGGRHNEQFF
few	TRBJ1-2	TRBD1	TRBV14	TGTGCCAGCAGCCAAAGGACAGGGGGCCATTTTGGTGGCTACACCTTC	CASSQRTGGHFGGYTF
NA	TRBJ2-5	NA	TRBV7-2	TGTGCCAGCAGCTTAGGGACCGGGTGGGAGACCCAGTACTTC	CASSLGTGWETQYF
few	TRBJ2-5	TRBD1	TRBV5-6	TGTGCCAGCAGCTCCCCGTGGACAGGGGCAGAGACCCAGTACTTC	CASSSPWTGAETQYF
NA	TRBJ1-2	TRBD1	TRBV28	TGTGCCAGCAGTCCCCGACAGGGGGGTGGCTACACCTTC	CASSPRQGGGYTF
few	TRBJ2-1	NA	TRBV11-3	TGTGCCTCCAGGGGGAGCGGGGGCAATGAGCAGTTCTTC	CASRGSGGNEQFF
NA	TRBJ2-1	NA	TRBV25-1	TGTGCCAGCAGTGAAGATCGGCGCCTTAGCTCCTACAATGAGCAGTTCTTC	CASSEDRRLSSYNEQFF
few	TRBJ1-5	NA	TRBV15	TGTGCCACCAGCAGAGGTAGGGCAGCTCCCGACCGGAATCAGCCCCAGCATTTT	CATSRGRAAPDRNQPQHF
few	TRBJ2-1	TRBD1	TRBV10-3	TGTGCCATCAGTGAGTCGTGGGACAGGGGGCTCAATGAGCAGTTCTTC	CAISESWDRGLNEQFF
NA	TRBJ1-1	NA	TRBV7-2	TGTGCCAGCCGGGGCAGGCAGGCGAACACTGAAGCTTTCTTT	CASRGRQANTEAFF
few	TRBJ2-5	TRBD1	TRBV14	TGTGCCAGCAGCCAAGTTCTATCTCTCGGGACAGACATTCGTAACTGGGAGACCCAGTACTTC	CASSQVLSLGTDIRNWETQYF
few	TRBJ2-7	TRBD2	TRBV30	TGTGCCTGGGTGGAACTAGCGGGGGAAACCTACGAGCAGTACTTC	CAWVELAGETYEQYF